This TCR beta chain is from a study of siplizumab effects on memory and regulatory T cells. A word on this clone: The target antigen is unknown.

V was cut by 4 bases and J by 2 bases, with 6 bases left in between. CDR1 is SGHVS and CDR2 is FNYEAQ in the germline V gene. The CDR3 has 14 residues. Method: immunoSEQ multiplex PCR; TCRdb's copy keeps in-frame clones and lacks some. The profile shows 65,000 to 85,000 clones, 93% of them singletons. Study-wide results and caveats: Most proliferating CD4+ or CD8+ clones, roughly 75-97%, had no naive or memory assignment. The apparent diversity of naive T cells exceeded that of memory cells, and naive T cells seemed to make a major contribution to the alloresponse.

This sequence joins TRBV7-6 and TRBJ2-6, with unresolved D. The sequenced material came from CD8+ T cells sorted from blood. The TCR comes from a human donor in good health. DNA for the CDR3: TGTGCCAGCAGCTCCTTGGCTGGGGCCAACGTCCTGACTTTC. Translating it yields CASSSLAGANVLTF.